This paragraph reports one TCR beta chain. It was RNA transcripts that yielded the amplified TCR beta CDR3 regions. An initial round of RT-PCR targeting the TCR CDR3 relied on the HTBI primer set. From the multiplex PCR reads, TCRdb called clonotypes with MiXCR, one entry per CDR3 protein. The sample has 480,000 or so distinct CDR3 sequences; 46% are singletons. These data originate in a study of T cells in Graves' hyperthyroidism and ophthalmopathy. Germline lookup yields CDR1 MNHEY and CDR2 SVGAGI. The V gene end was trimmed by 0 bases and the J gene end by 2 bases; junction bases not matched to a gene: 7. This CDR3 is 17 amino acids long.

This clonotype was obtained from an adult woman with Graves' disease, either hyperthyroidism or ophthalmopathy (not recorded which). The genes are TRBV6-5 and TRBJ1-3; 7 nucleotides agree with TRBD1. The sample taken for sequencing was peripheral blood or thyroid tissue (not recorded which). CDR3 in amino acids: CASSYSRRGPAGNTIYF. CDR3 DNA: TGTGCCAGCAGTTACTCGAGGAGGGGGCCCGCTGGAAACACCATATATTTT.